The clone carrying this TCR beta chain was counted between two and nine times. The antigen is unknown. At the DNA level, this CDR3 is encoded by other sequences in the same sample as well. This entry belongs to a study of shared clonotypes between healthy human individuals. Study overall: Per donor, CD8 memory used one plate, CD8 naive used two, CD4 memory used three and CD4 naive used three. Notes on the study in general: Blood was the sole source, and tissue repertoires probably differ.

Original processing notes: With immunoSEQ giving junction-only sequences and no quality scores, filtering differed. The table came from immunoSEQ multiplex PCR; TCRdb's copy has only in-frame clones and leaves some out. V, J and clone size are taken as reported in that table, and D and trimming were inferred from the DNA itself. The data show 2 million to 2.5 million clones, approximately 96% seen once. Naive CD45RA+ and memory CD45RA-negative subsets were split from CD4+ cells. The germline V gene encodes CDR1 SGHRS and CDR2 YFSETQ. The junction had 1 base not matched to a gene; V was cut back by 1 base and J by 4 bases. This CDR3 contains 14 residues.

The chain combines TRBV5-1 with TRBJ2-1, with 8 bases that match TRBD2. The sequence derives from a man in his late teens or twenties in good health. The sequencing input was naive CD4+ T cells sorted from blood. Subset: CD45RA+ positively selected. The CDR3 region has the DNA TGCGCCAGCAGCTTGTTAGCGGGGTACAATGAGCAGTTCTTC. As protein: CASSLLAGYNEQFF.